This is a list of T cell receptor beta chains from one sample in a study of beta chain features in type 1 diabetes. Libraries were prepared by immunoSEQ multiplex PCR; TCRdb keeps only in-frame clonotypes and omits some of them. The sample carries about 160,000 clones, 9% to 12% recorded once. Sequences were obtained from central memory CD4+ T cells from blood. Receptors were obtained from a man younger than 45 with type 1 diabetes. Each CDR3 is given with its conserved first and last residue. A D gene is named only where the DNA matches it firmly. Clone size, where shown, is once, few, many, or a class for clones that have expanded.

D gene: .; J gene: TRBJ1-2; clone size: few; V gene: TRBV7-2; CDR3 DNA: TGTGCCAGCAGCTTATCAGGACTGGCAGGCACCTATGGCTACACCTTC; CDR3 protein: CASSLSGLAGTYGYTF
D gene: .; J gene: TRBJ2-7; clone size: .; V gene: TRBV6-8; CDR3 DNA: TGTGCCAGCAGCTCCGAGTGGGAGCAGTACTTC; CDR3 protein: CASSSEWEQYF
D gene: TRBD2; J gene: TRBJ2-3; clone size: .; V gene: TRBV7-3; CDR3 DNA: TGTGCCAGCAGCTTCGCCTCGGGGGGTACGCAGTATTTT; CDR3 protein: CASSFASGGTQYF
D gene: TRBD2; J gene: TRBJ2-5; clone size: few; V gene: TRBV18; CDR3 DNA: TGTGCCAGCTCACAAGGGACTAGCGGGAGACCCTACCAAGAGACCCAGTACTTC; CDR3 protein: CASSQGTSGRPYQETQYF
D gene: TRBD1; J gene: TRBJ1-1; clone size: few; V gene: TRBV6-6; CDR3 DNA: TGTGCCAGCACCCGAAATGAGGGGGCGGACACTGAAGCTTTCTTT; CDR3 protein: CASTRNEGADTEAFF
D gene: TRBD2; J gene: TRBJ2-5; clone size: .; V gene: TRBV5-6; CDR3 DNA: TGTGCCAGCAGCTTTAGGGGCGGGAGTGGAGAGACCCAGTACTTC; CDR3 protein: CASSFRGGSGETQYF
D gene: TRBD2; J gene: TRBJ2-1; clone size: .; V gene: TRBV28; CDR3 DNA: TGTGCCAGCAGTATGACTAGCGGGAGGGGAAATGAGCAGTTCTTC; CDR3 protein: CASSMTSGRGNEQFF
D gene: TRBD1; J gene: TRBJ2-7; clone size: .; V gene: TRBV5-1; CDR3 DNA: TGCGCCAGCAGCTCGACAGGGGGGCAGGAGCAGTACTTC; CDR3 protein: CASSSTGGQEQYF
D gene: TRBD2; J gene: TRBJ2-3; clone size: few; V gene: TRBV29-1; CDR3 DNA: TGCAGCGGGACCGGGACTAGCGGAAGCACAGATACGCAGTATTTT; CDR3 protein: CSGTGTSGSTDTQYF
D gene: TRBD1; J gene: TRBJ1-1; clone size: .; V gene: TRBV27; CDR3 DNA: TGTGCCAGCACTCAATTACAGGGGGGCCACACTGAAGCTTTCTTT; CDR3 protein: CASTQLQGGHTEAFF
D gene: .; J gene: TRBJ2-1; clone size: few; V gene: TRBV7-3; CDR3 DNA: TGTGCCAGCAGCTTAAACGGGAGAGTGAACAATGAGCAGTTCTTC; CDR3 protein: CASSLNGRVNNEQFF
D gene: .; J gene: TRBJ2-1; clone size: .; V gene: TRBV9; CDR3 DNA: TGTGCCAGTGTTGACAGATTTAACAATGAGCAGTTCTTC; CDR3 protein: CASVDRFNNEQFF
D gene: TRBD2; J gene: TRBJ2-1; clone size: many; V gene: TRBV5-6; CDR3 DNA: TGTGCCAGCAGCCCTGGCGGGACTAGCGGTTACTACAATGAGCAGTTCTTC; CDR3 protein: CASSPGGTSGYYNEQFF
D gene: .; J gene: TRBJ1-1; clone size: few; V gene: TRBV2; CDR3 DNA: TGTGCCAGCGGTCGAGCTATGAACACTGAAGCTTTCTTT; CDR3 protein: CASGRAMNTEAFF
D gene: .; J gene: TRBJ1-2; clone size: few; V gene: TRBV7-9; CDR3 DNA: TGTGCCAGCACCTCTACCGCGTTAAGGGAGCATGGCTACACCTTC; CDR3 protein: CASTSTALREHGYTF
D gene: TRBD2; J gene: TRBJ2-7; clone size: few; V gene: TRBV7-3; CDR3 DNA: TGTGCCAGCAGCTTAGCGGGAGGGGAGTACGAGCAGTACTTC; CDR3 protein: CASSLAGGEYEQYF
D gene: TRBD2; J gene: TRBJ2-7; clone size: .; V gene: TRBV6-6; CDR3 DNA: TGTGCCAGCAGTCTAGCGGGAGGGTACGAGCAGTACTTC; CDR3 protein: CASSLAGGYEQYF
D gene: .; J gene: TRBJ1-2; clone size: few; V gene: TRBV5-6; CDR3 DNA: TGTGCCAGCAGCTTGGGGACATCTAACTATGGCTACACCTTC; CDR3 protein: CASSLGTSNYGYTF
D gene: .; J gene: TRBJ2-7; clone size: few; V gene: TRBV2; CDR3 DNA: TGTGCCAGCAGGGCGGTGGAGGGGAAGCAGTACTTC; CDR3 protein: CASRAVEGKQYF
D gene: .; J gene: TRBJ1-1; clone size: few; V gene: TRBV7-2; CDR3 DNA: TGTGCCAGCAGACGTGTGGTAGCGACTGAAGCTTTCTTT; CDR3 protein: CASRRVVATEAFF
D gene: .; J gene: TRBJ1-5; clone size: few; V gene: TRBV7-9; CDR3 DNA: TGTGCCAGCAGCTTAGTGGTCGGGGACACATTTTATAGCAATCAGCCCCAGCATTTT; CDR3 protein: CASSLVVGDTFYSNQPQHF
D gene: .; J gene: TRBJ1-2; clone size: few; V gene: TRBV9; CDR3 DNA: TGTGCCAGCAGCGCACACAATTATGGCTACACCTTC; CDR3 protein: CASSAHNYGYTF
D gene: TRBD2; J gene: TRBJ2-1; clone size: .; V gene: TRBV19; CDR3 DNA: TGTGCCAGTAGTACCTCTGAACGGACTAGCCCATATCAGTTCTTC; CDR3 protein: CASSTSERTSPYQFF
D gene: .; J gene: TRBJ1-1; clone size: few; V gene: TRBV5-4; CDR3 DNA: TGTGCCAGCAGCGTAGCACAGGGCGCGGGCACTGAAGCTTTCTTT; CDR3 protein: CASSVAQGAGTEAFF
D gene: TRBD2; J gene: TRBJ2-7; clone size: many; V gene: TRBV7-2; CDR3 DNA: TGTGCCAGCAGCGCAGGACTAGCGGGTTACTCCTACGAGCAGTACTTC; CDR3 protein: CASSAGLAGYSYEQYF
D gene: TRBD2; J gene: TRBJ2-3; clone size: .; V gene: TRBV5-6; CDR3 DNA: TGTGCCAGCAGCTTGGCGGGAGGGCCAGCAGATACGCAGTATTTT; CDR3 protein: CASSLAGGPADTQYF
D gene: .; J gene: TRBJ2-7; clone size: .; V gene: TRBV7-9; CDR3 DNA: TGTGCCAGCAGCTTCGGTAGATTCTCCTACGAGCAGTACTTC; CDR3 protein: CASSFGRFSYEQYF
D gene: TRBD1; J gene: TRBJ2-7; clone size: many; V gene: TRBV14; CDR3 DNA: TGTGCCAGCAGCCTCCGCGGGACAGGGGACCGTTTCGACTTC; CDR3 protein: CASSLRGTGDRFDF
D gene: .; J gene: TRBJ2-3; clone size: few; V gene: TRBV15; CDR3 DNA: TGTGCCACCAGCAGAGACAGGGACGGGGGTACGCAGTATTTT; CDR3 protein: CATSRDRDGGTQYF
D gene: TRBD2; J gene: TRBJ2-1; clone size: few; V gene: TRBV4-1; CDR3 DNA: TGCGCCAGCAGCCAAGATAAAGGACTAGCGGGAGTGAGGTTTGGGAATGAGCAGTTCTTC; CDR3 protein: CASSQDKGLAGVRFGNEQFF
D gene: .; J gene: TRBJ2-5; clone size: .; V gene: TRBV5-1; CDR3 DNA: TGCGCCAGCAGCTCCTCCGACCACACGGGGGAGACCCAGTACTTC; CDR3 protein: CASSSSDHTGETQYF
D gene: .; J gene: TRBJ1-1; clone size: .; V gene: TRBV4-3; CDR3 DNA: TGCGCCAGCAGCCAGTACGGGCCAGGAGGGACTGAAGCTTTCTTT; CDR3 protein: CASSQYGPGGTEAFF
D gene: TRBD1; J gene: TRBJ2-1; clone size: .; V gene: TRBV7-9; CDR3 DNA: TGTGCCAGCAGCCCCAACAGGGGGCCCTCCGATGAGCAGTTCTTC; CDR3 protein: CASSPNRGPSDEQFF
D gene: .; J gene: TRBJ2-7; clone size: few; V gene: TRBV7-2; CDR3 DNA: TGTGCCAGCAGCCTCTCCCACGAGCAGTACTTC; CDR3 protein: CASSLSHEQYF
D gene: TRBD2; J gene: TRBJ2-7; clone size: .; V gene: TRBV9; CDR3 DNA: TGTGCCAGCAGCTTTAGTAGCCTAGCGGGGGGCGAGCAGTACTTC; CDR3 protein: CASSFSSLAGGEQYF
D gene: .; J gene: TRBJ2-2; clone size: few; V gene: TRBV28; CDR3 DNA: TGTGCCGGGCGCAGCGGAAGTACCGGGGAGCTGTTTTTT; CDR3 protein: CAGRSGSTGELFF
D gene: .; J gene: TRBJ2-4; clone size: few; V gene: TRBV2; CDR3 DNA: TGTGCCAGCAGTTCCTCATCAGGAACGGGGATTCAGTACTTC; CDR3 protein: CASSSSSGTGIQYF
D gene: .; J gene: TRBJ2-1; clone size: .; V gene: TRBV4-1; CDR3 DNA: TGCGCCAGCAGCCAAGATCAGGGGTACTCCTACAATGAGCAGTTCTTC; CDR3 protein: CASSQDQGYSYNEQFF
D gene: TRBD1; J gene: TRBJ2-1; clone size: .; V gene: TRBV19; CDR3 DNA: TGTGCCAGTAGCCAATGGACAGGGGGCGCCGGCAATGAGCAGTTCTTC; CDR3 protein: CASSQWTGGAGNEQFF
D gene: .; J gene: TRBJ2-6; clone size: few; V gene: TRBV11-3; CDR3 DNA: TGTGCCAGCAGCTTAGGTTTCGGGGCTGGGGCCAACGTCCTGACTTTC; CDR3 protein: CASSLGFGAGANVLTF
D gene: TRBD2; J gene: TRBJ2-1; clone size: few; V gene: TRBV5-1; CDR3 DNA: TGCGCCAGCAGCTTGGGTAGCGGGAGTACCTACAATGAGCAGTTCTTC; CDR3 protein: CASSLGSGSTYNEQFF
D gene: TRBD1; J gene: TRBJ1-5; clone size: .; V gene: TRBV2; CDR3 DNA: TGTGCCAGCAGTGGACAGGGGAAGGATCAGCCCCAGCATTTT; CDR3 protein: CASSGQGKDQPQHF
D gene: TRBD2; J gene: TRBJ2-5; clone size: .; V gene: TRBV6-5; CDR3 DNA: TGTGCCAGCAGCCCGGGACTAGCGGCAGAGACCCAGTACTTC; CDR3 protein: CASSPGLAAETQYF
D gene: TRBD2; J gene: TRBJ2-1; clone size: few; V gene: TRBV27; CDR3 DNA: TGTGCCAGCAGGACCTTAGCGGGAGGCCCAGGAAATGAGCAGTTCTTC; CDR3 protein: CASRTLAGGPGNEQFF
D gene: TRBD1; J gene: TRBJ1-1; clone size: .; V gene: TRBV2; CDR3 DNA: TGTGCCAGCACCATCACCTGGGACAGCCTGAACACTGAAGCTTTCTTT; CDR3 protein: CASTITWDSLNTEAFF
D gene: TRBD2; J gene: TRBJ2-3; clone size: .; V gene: TRBV13; CDR3 DNA: TGTGCCAGCAGTTTTAGCGGGAGACGCACAGATACGCAGTATTTT; CDR3 protein: CASSFSGRRTDTQYF
D gene: TRBD1; J gene: TRBJ1-2; clone size: few; V gene: TRBV2; CDR3 DNA: TGTGCCAGCGGAGGACAGGGAGGTACCTATGGCTACACCTTC; CDR3 protein: CASGGQGGTYGYTF
D gene: TRBD2; J gene: TRBJ2-5; clone size: few; V gene: TRBV5-4; CDR3 DNA: TGTGCCAGCAGCTTGAAACTAGCGGGACAAGAGACCCAGTACTTC; CDR3 protein: CASSLKLAGQETQYF
D gene: .; J gene: TRBJ2-7; clone size: few; V gene: TRBV5-4; CDR3 DNA: TGTGCCAGCAGCTTGGACCTAACCTACGAGCAGTACTTC; CDR3 protein: CASSLDLTYEQYF
D gene: .; J gene: TRBJ2-1; clone size: .; V gene: TRBV5-4; CDR3 DNA: TGTGCCAGCAGCTTGTCCAGGGGTACAAACAATGAGCAGTTCTTC; CDR3 protein: CASSLSRGTNNEQFF
D gene: .; J gene: TRBJ1-2; clone size: few; V gene: TRBV4-2; CDR3 DNA: TGTGCCAGCAGCCTGGGGGGTGAAGATGGCTACACCTTC; CDR3 protein: CASSLGGEDGYTF
D gene: .; J gene: TRBJ1-4; clone size: few; V gene: TRBV2; CDR3 DNA: TGTGCCAGCAGTCTTAGGGAGAGGAGTGAAAAACTGTTTTTT; CDR3 protein: CASSLRERSEKLFF
D gene: TRBD1; J gene: TRBJ2-7; clone size: .; V gene: TRBV27; CDR3 DNA: TGTGCCAGCGGTCGAGCGGGACAGGGGTCCTACGAGCAGTACTTC; CDR3 protein: CASGRAGQGSYEQYF
D gene: .; J gene: TRBJ2-7; clone size: few; V gene: TRBV19; CDR3 DNA: TGTGCCAGTAGTCCACAGGGCAAAACCCACGAGCAGTACTTC; CDR3 protein: CASSPQGKTHEQYF
D gene: .; J gene: TRBJ2-3; clone size: few; V gene: TRBV27; CDR3 DNA: TGTGCCAGCAGTTTCTCTAGCACAGATACGCAGTATTTT; CDR3 protein: CASSFSSTDTQYF